This TCR beta chain was captured by sequencing in a study of OX40 agonist ivuxolimab in advanced cancers. Germline V gene lookup returns CDR1 LNHDA and CDR2 SQIVND (reference sequence). The V end lost 5 bases, the J end lost 5 bases, and 15 bases lay between the germline ends. This CDR3 spans 14 amino acids. Measured with immunoSEQ multiplex PCR; TCRdb has only the in-frame clones, and not every one. The data hold 100,000 to 150,000 clones, with around 90% observed a single time. This receptor was taken from an adult with an advanced solid tumor such as melanoma, head and neck, liver or kidney cancer. The chain employs TRBV19 and TRBJ2-5; D is possibly TRBD1 or TRBD2 (6 bases each). The specimen comprised CD4+ or CD8+ T cells sorted from blood, sampled in a trial of the OX40 agonist ivuxolimab. In nucleotides, the CDR3 is TGTGCCAGTAGTCCCCTACGGGGGCTGGAGACCCAGTACTTC. It encodes CASSPLRGLETQYF.